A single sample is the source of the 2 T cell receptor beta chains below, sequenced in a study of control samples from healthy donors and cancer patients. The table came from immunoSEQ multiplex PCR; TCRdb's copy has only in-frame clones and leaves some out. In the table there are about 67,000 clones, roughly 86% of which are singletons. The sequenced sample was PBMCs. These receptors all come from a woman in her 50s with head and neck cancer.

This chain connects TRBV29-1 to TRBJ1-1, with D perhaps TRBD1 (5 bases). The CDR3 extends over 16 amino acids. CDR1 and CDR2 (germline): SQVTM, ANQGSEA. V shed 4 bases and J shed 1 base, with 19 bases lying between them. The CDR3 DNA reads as TGCAGCGTTGGGGAGGGACCGGGAGGCTCGAACACTGAAGCTTTCTTT. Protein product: CSVGEGPGGSNTEAFF.

The DNA of the CDR3 is TGTGCCAGCAGCTTTTTTATCTATGGTGGTAGCAATCAGCCCCAGCATTTT. Translating it yields CASSFFIYGGSNQPQHF. The chain uses TRBV5-8 and TRBJ1-5; D is unresolved. V gave up 2 bases and J gave up 0 bases, with 15 bases separating them. This CDR3 spans 17 amino acids. CDR1 and CDR2 (germline): SGHTS, YDEGEE. Full variable domain (outside the CDR3, taken from reference TRBV5-8 and TRBJ1-5): EAGVTQSPTHLIKTRGQQATLRCSPISGHTSVYWYQQALGLGLQFLLWYDEGEERNRGNFPPRFSGRQFPNYSSELNVNALELEDSALYLCASSFFIYGGSNQPQHFGDGTRLSIL.